One and the same sample provided the 23 T cell receptor beta chains below, sequenced in a study of blood T cell repertoires in COVID-19. Sequencing used immunoSEQ multiplex PCR; TCRdb keeps in-frame clones, though not all of them. The sample has about 160,000 clones; around 86% are singletons. The material sequenced was peripheral blood. These TCRs come from a man in his sixties or seventies who had recovered from COVID-19.

The chain has TRBV9 and TRBJ2-2, with D unresolved. The V gene's germline CDR1 is SGDLS and CDR2 YYNGEE. This CDR3 spans 12 amino acids. V was clipped by 4 bases and J by 1 base, with 2 bases between them. In DNA, the CDR3 is TGTGCCAGCAGCCGGAACACCGGGGAGCTGTTTTTT. Translating it yields CASSRNTGELFF.

The table lists this clone with a count of one. The chain carries TRBV6-5 and TRBJ1-2, with D possibly matching TRBD1 (6 bases). Between the trimmed V and J ends, which lost 0 bases and 5 bases, there was a span of 10 bases. The CDR3 is made up of 14 amino acids. In germline, CDR1 is MNHEY, CDR2 SVGAGI. The CDR3 here is CASSYSWGQYGYTF. CDR3 nucleotides: TGTGCCAGCAGTTACTCGTGGGGACAATATGGCTACACCTTC.

By share, this clone ranks as medium-sized (0.01 to 0.1%). The gene calls are TRBV4-2 and TRBJ2-7; 11 nucleotides align to TRBD1. Germline V gene sequence: CDR1 LGHNA, CDR2 YNFKEQ. V trimming: 1 base; J trimming: 2 bases; junction bases outside the gene matches: 1. CDR3 length equals 15 residues. The CDR3 reads CASSQGTGGAYEQYF. The CDR3 DNA reads TGTGCCAGCAGCCAAGGGACAGGGGGCGCCTACGAGCAGTACTTC.

The V call is TRBV10-3, the J call TRBJ1-1, with D perhaps matching TRBD1 (5 bases). The CDR3 runs to 15 residues. The V end lost 4 bases, the J end lost 1 base, and 13 bases lay between the germline ends. The germline V gene has CDR1 ENHRY and CDR2 SYGVKD. CDR3 protein: CAISAGGYPNTEAFF. The CDR3 nucleotides are TGTGCCATCAGTGCCGGGGGGTATCCGAACACTGAAGCTTTCTTT.

The CDR3 DNA reads TGTGCCAGCAGTTATCAGGGGCTCGAAACTGAAGCTTTCTTT. This encodes CASSYQGLETEAFF. The V call is TRBV6-6, the J call TRBJ1-1, with D perhaps TRBD1 (6 bases). Trimming removed 3 bases from V and 5 bases from J, with 13 bases in between. Germline CDR1 MNHNY, CDR2 SVGAGI (reference sequence). This CDR3 spans 14 amino acids.

This clone has a handful of counts. The chain joins TRBV7-9 to TRBJ2-5; a weak D match, TRBD2 (5 bases). This CDR3 contains 13 residues. Germline lookup yields CDR1 SEHNR and CDR2 FQNEAQ (reference sequence). Trimming pared 7 bases from V and 4 bases from J, leaving 13 bases between. The CDR3 nucleotides are TGTGCCAGCATCCCAAGCGGCTCAGAGACCCAGTACTTC. Encoded protein: CASIPSGSETQYF.

The rearrangement joins TRBV27 to TRBJ2-1; 7 bases map to TRBD2. The CDR3 spans 16 residues. The germline CDR1 and CDR2 sequences are MNHEY and SMNVEV (reference sequence). V shed 3 bases and J 9 bases; nucleotides not matched to a gene: 14. Here the CDR3 DNA reads TGTGCCAGCAGTTTTCTGCCAGCGGGACTGGGAGTTGAGCAGTTCTTC. Translating gives CASSFLPAGLGVEQFF.

The gene calls are TRBV12-3 or TRBV12-4 and TRBJ2-5; D is possibly TRBD2 (7 bases). Trimming removed 6 bases at V and 5 bases at J, with 13 bases between. The CDR3 is made up of 13 amino acids. The CDR3 bases are TGTGCCAGCAGACTAGGGGGGGGCGAGACCCAGTACTTC. Translated, it gives CASRLGGGETQYF.

The rearrangement links TRBV4-2 to TRBJ2-7; TRBD1 is a possible D gene (6 bases). The CDR3 contains 16 residues. In germline, CDR1 is LGHNA, CDR2 YNFKEQ. The V end was cut by 0 bases, the J end by 0 bases, with 12 bases between. The CDR3 DNA follows: TGTGCCAGCAGCCAAGACGGGACATCAGCCTCCTACGAGCAGTACTTC. It specifies CASSQDGTSASYEQYF.

This chain links TRBV12-3 or TRBV12-4 with TRBJ1-3, with D possibly matching TRBD1 (5 bases). Trimming took off 6 bases at V and 4 bases at J, with 10 bases between the two ends. The CDR3 loop spans 13 amino acids. The CDR3 DNA reads TGTGCCAGCAGGGGGCTAGGCGGAAACACCATATATTTT. Translation: CASRGLGGNTIYF.

This chain connects TRBV15 to TRBJ2-7; TRBD1 aligns across 9 bases. This CDR3 spans 14 amino acids. Germline V gene data show CDR1 as LNHNV and CDR2 as YYDKDF (reference sequence). The V segment lost 4 bases and the J segment 2 bases; nucleotides outside the gene matches: 3. Here the CDR3 DNA reads TGTGCCACCAGCACCCGGGACAGGGCCTACGAGCAGTACTTC. Its translation: CATSTRDRAYEQYF.

This chain uses TRBV6-2 or TRBV6-3 with TRBJ2-1; D may be TRBD2 (5 bases). The CDR3 has 13 amino acids. Trimming shortened V by 6 bases and J by 5 bases, and 11 bases separated the two germline ends. Germline lookup yields CDR1 MNHEY and CDR2 SVGEGT. This CDR3 reads CASSPRTHNEQFF. In DNA form, the CDR3 reads TGTGCCAGCAGCCCGAGGACTCACAATGAGCAGTTCTTC.

This chain uses TRBV18 with TRBJ2-1; TRBD2 is a possible D gene (5 bases). The V end lost 1 base, the J end lost 8 bases, and 12 bases lay between the germline ends. The germline gives CDR1 KGHSH, CDR2 LQKENI. CDR3 length: 14 residues. The CDR3 protein is CASSPLASKDEQFF. The CDR3 DNA reads TGTGCCAGCTCACCACTTGCTAGCAAGGATGAGCAGTTCTTC. Filled out from reference TRBV18 and TRBJ2-1, the complete variable domain reads NAGVMQNPRHLVRRRGQEARLRCSPMKGHSHVYWYRQLPEEGLKFMVYLQKENIIDESGMPKERFSAEFPKEGPSILRIQQVVRGDSAAYFCASSPLASKDEQFFGPGTRLTVL.

The chain uses TRBV6-5 and TRBJ1-4; 7 positions agree with TRBD1. The junction had 5 bases not matched to a gene; V was cut back by 6 bases and J by 7 bases. The CDR3 extends over 13 amino acids. From germline, CDR1 is MNHEY and CDR2 SVGAGI. CDR3 residues: CASRGGLSEKLFF. DNA for the CDR3: TGTGCCAGCAGAGGGGGCTTGAGTGAAAAACTGTTTTTT.

The V and J genes are TRBV5-1 and TRBJ2-7; TRBD1 matches at 7 bases. With 2 bases clipped from V and 3 bases from J, the junction kept 8 bases outside the gene matches. Germline CDR1 reads SGHRS; CDR2 reads YFSETQ. The CDR3 has 15 residues. In DNA form, the CDR3 reads TGCGCCAGCAGCTTTGACAGGGCCCAGGTCTACGAGCAGTACTTC. As protein: CASSFDRAQVYEQYF.

The rearrangement links TRBV5-8 to TRBJ2-1; 7 bases agree with TRBD1. This CDR3 spans 15 amino acids. V gave up 2 bases and J gave up 8 bases; unmatched junction bases: 10. Per germline, CDR1 SGHTS and CDR2 YDEGEE. The CDR3 loop is CASSLGGPHGDEQFF. CDR3 nucleotides: TGTGCCAGCAGCTTAGGGGGCCCTCACGGGGATGAGCAGTTCTTC.

V is TRBV7-6 and J is TRBJ2-7, with TRBD2 identical over 12 bases. This CDR3 is 18 amino acids long. Germline V gene lookup returns CDR1 SGHVS and CDR2 FNYEAQ. Trimming removed 4 bases from V and 2 bases from J; junction bases left unmatched: 12. The CDR3: CASSSPGTSGPPPYEQYF. The DNA of the CDR3 is TGTGCCAGCAGCTCCCCCGGGACTAGCGGGCCCCCCCCCTACGAGCAGTACTTC. The complete variable domain, with remaining parts taken from reference TRBV7-6 and TRBJ2-7, reads GAGVSQSPRYKVTKRGQDVALRCDPISGHVSLYWYRQALGQGPEFLTYFNYEAQQDKSGLPNDRFSAERPEGSISTLTIQRTEQRDSAMYRCASSSPGTSGPPPYEQYFGPGTRLTVT.

The chain couples TRBV18 to TRBJ2-3; 12 nucleotides line up with TRBD1. Germline V CDR1 and CDR2: KGHSH, LQKENI. Losses at the gene ends were 6 bases for V and 5 bases for J; bases not matched to a gene: 9. The CDR3 is 16 residues long. The CDR3 DNA reads as TGTGCCAGCTCCCCCCTGGGGACAGGGGGCAAAGATACGCAGTATTTT. Translating it yields CASSPLGTGGKDTQYF. The full variable domain, completed using reference TRBV18 and TRBJ2-3, is NAGVMQNPRHLVRRRGQEARLRCSPMKGHSHVYWYRQLPEEGLKFMVYLQKENIIDESGMPKERFSAEFPKEGPSILRIQQVVRGDSAAYFCASSPLGTGGKDTQYFGPGTRLTVL.

This clone turned up a few times. V and J are TRBV28 and TRBJ2-7; 9 positions agree with TRBD2. The CDR3 spans 15 residues. V lost 6 bases to trimming and J lost 4 bases; unmatched junction nucleotides: 10. Germline V gene lookup returns CDR1 MDHEN and CDR2 SYDVKM. This CDR3 is CASSPPAGGLYEQYF. CDR3 sequence (DNA): TGTGCCAGCAGCCCTCCAGCGGGAGGATTGTACGAGCAGTACTTC.

This chain's CDR3 is CSVGRRGLAEAFF. The CDR3 bases are TGCAGCGTTGGACGGAGGGGGCTGGCTGAAGCTTTCTTT. The gene calls are TRBV29-1 and TRBJ1-1; 7 bases align to TRBD1. The germline gives CDR1 SQVTM, CDR2 ANQGSEA. V was pared by 4 bases and J by 6 bases, with 8 bases of the junction left unmatched. This CDR3 comprises 13 residues. Full variable domain (remainder filled in from reference TRBV29-1 and TRBJ1-1): SAVISQKPSRDICQRGTSLTIQCQVDSQVTMMFWYRQQPGQSLTLIATANQGSEATYESGFVIDKFPISRPNLTFSTLTVSNMSPEDSSIYLCSVGRRGLAEAFFGQGTRLTVV.

This chain links TRBV9 with TRBJ2-1; perhaps TRBD2 as D (6 bases). Germline V gene sequence: CDR1 SGDLS, CDR2 YYNGEE. V gave up 2 bases and J gave up 5 bases, with 17 bases separating them. CDR3 length: 16 residues. CDR3 sequence (DNA): TGTGCCAGCAGCGTCGGGGAGCGGGCCCCCCACAATGAGCAGTTCTTC. It encodes CASSVGERAPHNEQFF. Full variable domain (remainder filled in from reference TRBV9 and TRBJ2-1): DSGVTQTPKHLITATGQRVTLRCSPRSGDLSVYWYQQSLDQGLQFLIQYYNGEERAKGNILERFSAQQFPDLHSELNLSSLELGDSALYFCASSVGERAPHNEQFFGPGTRLTVL.

The rearrangement uses TRBV5-1 and TRBJ1-4, with TRBD1 identical over 8 bases. Germline-derived CDR1 and CDR2 are SGHRS and YFSETQ. J gave up 5 bases and V 2 bases, and 2 bases lay outside the gene matches. This CDR3 is 14 amino acids long. The CDR3 sequence: CASSLQGVNEKLFF. The CDR3 DNA reads TGCGCCAGCAGCTTACAGGGGGTGAATGAAAAACTGTTTTTT.

The rearrangement uses TRBV3-1 (or the pseudogene TRBV3-2) and TRBJ2-1; D gene uncertain. V lost 4 bases and J 8 bases, leaving 9 bases between the germline ends. Germline CDR1 and CDR2: LGHDT and YNNKEL (reference sequence). This CDR3 is built from 12 residues. The CDR3 loop is CASSLLEDEQFF. The CDR3 DNA sequence: TGTGCCAGCAGCCTATTAGAAGATGAGCAGTTCTTC.